Sequencing of this T cell receptor beta chain was carried out in a study of blood T cells in healthy people across ages. V gave up 10 bases and J gave up 4 bases, with 14 bases separating them. The germline V gene encodes CDR1 MDHEN and CDR2 SYDVKM. The CDR3 covers 13 residues. Combining a sample-barcoded 5' primer with a J-beta primer mix, a second PCR ran for roughly 7 to 12 cycles. TCRdb reprocessed the 5' RACE reads via MiXCR and lists one record per CDR3 protein. This sample has some 1.1 million distinct CDR3 sequences, with approximately 38% found just once. The chain uses TRBV28 and TRBJ1-5, with D perhaps TRBD1 (5 bases). This receptor was identified in a man aged 18 to 29 in good health. The sample taken for sequencing was blood. CDR3 bases: TGTGCCACTGGAGGGACGGAGAATCAGCCCCAGCATTTT. Translating gives CATGGTENQPQHF.